This entry features one T cell receptor (beta chain) sequence. The data derive from a study of shared clonotypes between healthy human individuals. For the study at large: The study enrolled a couple of women and three men aged 18 to 49. Used for every donor were three CD4 naive, three CD4 memory, two CD8 naive and one CD8 memory plate.

An even split of each subset's genomic DNA across several immunoSEQ plates was performed. Sequencing was performed with immunoSEQ multiplex PCR; in TCRdb, only in-frame clones are kept and a portion is missing. The table includes approximately 500,000 clones, 90% to 96% detected once. CDR3 length equals 15 residues. Germline CDR1 GTSNPN, CDR2 SVGIG (reference sequence). The ends lost 5 bases at V and 5 bases at J; junction bases unmatched: 7. Each sample came from a Caucasian adult donor living in Nashville, Tennessee. This chain connects TRBV30 to TRBJ1-5; 12 nucleotides match TRBD1. The clonotype originates from a woman in her 30s in good health. Sequenced material: naive CD4+ T cells sorted from blood. This sample's subset: CD45RA+ positively selected. The CDR3 sequence is CAWSPGQGAYQPQHF. The CDR3 DNA reads TGTGCCTGGTCCCCGGGACAGGGGGCCTATCAGCCCCAGCATTTT.